The following is a T cell receptor beta chain sequence with its context. Measured with immunoSEQ multiplex PCR; TCRdb has only the in-frame clones, and not every one. This sample has about 74,000 clones, with 80% to 85% found just once. CDR3 length: 15 residues. The V gene's germline CDR1 is MNHEY and CDR2 SMNVEV (reference sequence). The ends were cut back, 4 bases at V and 0 bases at J, with 10 bases in the middle. The data are from a study of PD-L1 blockade in urothelial cancer. Across the study: Blood analysis was done at 3 weeks (second dose) and 6 weeks after treatment began.

The receptor was derived from a man aged 65-85 years with urothelial cancer. The source material was PBMCs, sampled around atezolizumab (anti-PD-L1) treatment. The genes are TRBV27 and TRBJ2-1; TRBD2 is a possible D gene (6 bases). The CDR3, as DNA: TGTGCCAGCAGTTCCAGCGGGTTCTCCTACAATGAGCAGTTCTTC. It translates to CASSSSGFSYNEQFF.